The following is a T cell receptor beta chain sequence with its context. Germline loops: CDR1 DFQATT, CDR2 SNEGSKA (reference sequence). The CDR3 totals 14 residues. V dropped 5 bases and J dropped 3; count of bases not matched to a gene: 8. The sample comes from a study of CD8 T cells in ankylosing spondylitis. TCRdb analysed the 5' RACE reads with MiXCR anew, one entry per CDR3 protein. Among about 140,000 distinct CDR3 sequences listed, roughly 8.4% were seen once. The chain recombines TRBV20-1 with TRBJ2-7; TRBD1 aligns across 9 bases. The sequence was obtained from a male donor with ankylosing spondylitis. The specimen sequenced was synovial fluid, either unsorted or a sorted T cell fraction (not recorded which). The CDR3 here is CSAGAGQGFYEQYF. The CDR3 coding sequence is TGCAGTGCTGGGGCCGGACAGGGGTTCTACGAGCAGTACTTC.